Sequencing of this T cell receptor (beta chain) was carried out in a study of CD4 T cells in relation to SARS-CoV-2 and coronaviruses. A remark on this clone: The antigen remains undetermined.

The table came from immunoSEQ multiplex PCR; TCRdb's copy has only in-frame clones and leaves some out. Here the sample spans roughly 30,000 clones, 74% being singletons. The unexposed donors gave CD4+ T cells in about 2011-2018, prior to COVID-19. Isolation of CD4+ T cells took place after around 11 days in culture. The germline V gene encodes CDR1 LGHDT and CDR2 YNNKEL (reference sequence). CDR3 size: 15 residues. V was clipped by 6 bases and J by 4 bases, with 16 bases between them. The sequencing input was CD4+ T cells from PBMCs, cultured in vitro. The rearrangement links TRBV3-1 (or the pseudogene TRBV3-2) to TRBJ2-1; D perhaps matches TRBD1 (6 bases). This receptor was obtained from a human donor in good health. The CDR3 reads CASSSGTTPYNEQFF. CDR3 DNA sequence: TGTGCCAGCAGTTCCGGGACAACCCCGTACAATGAGCAGTTCTTC.